A selection of T cell receptor beta chains follows, all from one sample in a study of T cell responses to AZD1222 COVID-19 vaccine. The data were produced by immunoSEQ multiplex PCR, yet TCRdb's version contains in-frame clones alone and is incomplete. The table shows some 86,000 clones, with around 80% occurring only once. The starting material was peripheral blood, obtained on day 0 of AZD1222 vaccination. These receptors were taken from an adult in good health. Both conserved end residues are part of each CDR3. The D gene is left open where the match is weak. Only some rows state a clone size, as once, few, many or a class for expanded clones.

v_call	j_call	clone_size	d_call	cdr3_nt	cdr3_aa
TRBV7-9	TRBJ1-2	.	TRBD1	TGTGCCAGCAGCCTAGACAGGGCTGGCTACACCTTC	CASSLDRAGYTF
TRBV5-5	TRBJ1-5	.	TRBD1	TGTGCCAGCAGCCCAAGGGCAGGGGGCGATCAGCCCCAGCATTTT	CASSPRAGGDQPQHF
TRBV5-1	TRBJ2-1	.	TRBD1	TGCGCCAGCAGCTTGGAAGACAGGGGAAATGAGCAGTTCTTC	CASSLEDRGNEQFF
TRBV7-9	TRBJ2-3	.	.	TGTGCCAGCAGCTCCCAAGGGACTTCGCTTCTCACAGATACGCAGTATTTT	CASSSQGTSLLTDTQYF
TRBV11-2	TRBJ1-4	.	.	TGTGCCAGCAGCCCATTATTAGGGGATGAAAAACTGTTTTTT	CASSPLLGDEKLFF
TRBV6-5	TRBJ1-1	.	.	TGTGCCAGCAGTTACGGGAGGGGAGGGACTGAAGCTTTCTTT	CASSYGRGGTEAFF
TRBV5-1	TRBJ2-7	.	.	TGCGCCAGCAGCTTGGTACAGTTGGCCCACGAGCAGTACTTC	CASSLVQLAHEQYF
TRBV7-8	TRBJ2-7	.	.	TGTGCCAGCAGCTTAGCTAGGTCGGGAGTCGGGGAGCAGTACTTC	CASSLARSGVGEQYF
TRBV27	TRBJ2-4	.	.	TGTGCCAGCAGTTTATTCGACAGACACAAAAACATTCAGTACTTC	CASSLFDRHKNIQYF
TRBV28	TRBJ1-2	.	.	TGTGCCAGCAGCCTCGGGTTGGGTAAGGGCTACACCTTC	CASSLGLGKGYTF
TRBV3-1/TRBV3-2	TRBJ1-2	.	.	TGTGCCAGCAGCCAAGTGACCAGCTATGGCTACACCTTC	CASSQVTSYGYTF
TRBV15	TRBJ2-2	once	.	TGTGCCACCTACGCCAGGGACACCGGGGAGCTGTTTTTT	CATYARDTGELFF
TRBV29-1	TRBJ1-2	once	.	TGCAGCGTTGAATTACCCTTTTATGGCTACACCTTC	CSVELPFYGYTF
TRBV19	TRBJ2-1	.	TRBD2	TGTGCCAGTAGCCAAACTAGCGGGAGTATCGATGAGCAGTTCTTC	CASSQTSGSIDEQFF
TRBV9	TRBJ2-2	.	TRBD1	TGTGCCAGCAGCCACCTCCGGACAGGGGGCCCGAACACCGGGGAGCTGTTTTTT	CASSHLRTGGPNTGELFF
TRBV5-1	TRBJ1-3	.	.	TGCGCCAGCAGCTCCCAAGGGCTGGAAGGAAACACCATATATTTT	CASSSQGLEGNTIYF
TRBV9	TRBJ2-7	once	.	TGTGCCAGCAGCGTATTTTCCGGGAGTACCAACGAGCAGTACTTC	CASSVFSGSTNEQYF
TRBV4-1	TRBJ1-4	.	.	TGCGCCAGCAGCCAAGTCTCCAGGAGGGACGGAGTTGAAAAACTGTTTTTT	CASSQVSRRDGVEKLFF
TRBV7-2	TRBJ2-3	.	TRBD1	TGTGCCAGCAGCTACTCCGGGACAGGGGGAACAGATACGCAGTATTTT	CASSYSGTGGTDTQYF
TRBV9	TRBJ2-3	.	.	TGTGCCAGCAGCGAAAGGACGCTTAGCACAGATACGCAGTATTTT	CASSERTLSTDTQYF
TRBV5-4	TRBJ1-5	.	.	TGTGCCAGCAGCTCTCTAGGTCAGCCCCAGCATTTT	CASSSLGQPQHF
TRBV4-1	TRBJ1-1	.	.	TGCGCCAGCAGCCAAGCCGAAGGGGGAGGCACTGAAGCTTTCTTT	CASSQAEGGGTEAFF
TRBV19	TRBJ1-2	.	TRBD1	TGTGCCAGTAGTCCGTCGGGCCTACAGGGGACCCACAGGGGAACGGGCTATGGCTACACCTTC	CASSPSGLQGTHRGTGYGYTF
TRBV5-1	TRBJ2-7	.	.	TGCGCCAGCAGCTTGGCTGGGAATGGGGGCTACGAGCAGTACTTC	CASSLAGNGGYEQYF
TRBV27	TRBJ1-4	.	.	TGTGCCAGCTCCAGGGGTGAAAAACTGTTTTTT	CASSRGEKLFF
TRBV19	TRBJ2-4	once	TRBD1	TGTGCCAGCGAGAGGACAGGGGAAAACATTCAGTACTTC	CASERTGENIQYF
TRBV2	TRBJ2-1	once	.	TGTGCCAGCACGAGGGCGGGCCGTTACAATGAGCAGTTCTTC	CASTRAGRYNEQFF
TRBV18	TRBJ1-1	.	.	TGTGCCAGCTCACCGGGAGCCACTGAAGCTTTCTTT	CASSPGATEAFF
TRBV7-8	TRBJ2-5	.	.	TGTGCCAGCAGCTTAAAAGGGTACCAAGAGACCCAGTACTTC	CASSLKGYQETQYF